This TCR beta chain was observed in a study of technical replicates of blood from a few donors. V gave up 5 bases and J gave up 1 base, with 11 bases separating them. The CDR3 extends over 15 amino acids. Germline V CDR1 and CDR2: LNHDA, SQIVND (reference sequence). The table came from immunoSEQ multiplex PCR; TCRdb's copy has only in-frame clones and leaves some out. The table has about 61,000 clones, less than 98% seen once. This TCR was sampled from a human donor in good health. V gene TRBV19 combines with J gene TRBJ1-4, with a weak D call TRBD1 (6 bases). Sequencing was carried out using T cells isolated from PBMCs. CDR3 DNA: TGTGCCAGTAGTTCCCCAGGGGAAACTAATGAAAAACTGTTTTTT. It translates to CASSSPGETNEKLFF.